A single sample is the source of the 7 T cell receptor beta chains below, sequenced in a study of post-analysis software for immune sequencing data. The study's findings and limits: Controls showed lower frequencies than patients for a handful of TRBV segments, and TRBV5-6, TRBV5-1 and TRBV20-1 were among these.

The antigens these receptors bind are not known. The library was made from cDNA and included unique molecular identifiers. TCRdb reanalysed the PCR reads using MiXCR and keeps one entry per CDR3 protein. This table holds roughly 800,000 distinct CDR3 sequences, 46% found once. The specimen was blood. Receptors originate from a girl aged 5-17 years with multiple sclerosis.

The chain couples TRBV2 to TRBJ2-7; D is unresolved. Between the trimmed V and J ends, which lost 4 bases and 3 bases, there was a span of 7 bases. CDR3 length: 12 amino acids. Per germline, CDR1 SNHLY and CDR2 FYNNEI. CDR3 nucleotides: TGTGCCAGCAGTGTGTCAGACTACGAGCAGTACTTC. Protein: CASSVSDYEQYF.

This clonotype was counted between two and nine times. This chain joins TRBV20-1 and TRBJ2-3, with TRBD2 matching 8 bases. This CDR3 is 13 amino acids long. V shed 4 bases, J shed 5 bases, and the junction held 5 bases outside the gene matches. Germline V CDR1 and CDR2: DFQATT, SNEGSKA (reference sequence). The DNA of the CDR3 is TGCAGTGCTAACGGGAGGGCGAAAGATACGCAGTATTTT. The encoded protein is CSANGRAKDTQYF.

The CDR3 DNA follows: TGTGCCAGCAGCTTTGCAGACGATACGCAGTATTTT. Residues: CASSFADDTQYF. The genes are TRBV7-9 and TRBJ2-3; D is unclear. Trimming left V 3 bases short and J 6 bases short, with 7 bases between. Germline assignment: CDR1 SEHNR and CDR2 FQNEAQ (reference sequence). CDR3 length: 12 residues.

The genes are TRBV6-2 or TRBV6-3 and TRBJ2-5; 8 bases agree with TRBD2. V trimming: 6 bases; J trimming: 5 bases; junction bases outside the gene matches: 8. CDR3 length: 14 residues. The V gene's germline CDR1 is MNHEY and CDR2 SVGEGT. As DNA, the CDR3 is TGTGCCAGCAGGGTTAGCGGGACGGGGGAGACCCAGTACTTC. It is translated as CASRVSGTGETQYF.

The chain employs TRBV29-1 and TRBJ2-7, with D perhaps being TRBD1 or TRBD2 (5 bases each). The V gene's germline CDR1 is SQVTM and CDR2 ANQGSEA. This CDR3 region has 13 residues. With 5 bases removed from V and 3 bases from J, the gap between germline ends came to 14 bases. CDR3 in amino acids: CSVTRDGYYEQYF. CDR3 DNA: TGCAGCGTTACCCGGGACGGATACTACGAGCAGTACTTC.

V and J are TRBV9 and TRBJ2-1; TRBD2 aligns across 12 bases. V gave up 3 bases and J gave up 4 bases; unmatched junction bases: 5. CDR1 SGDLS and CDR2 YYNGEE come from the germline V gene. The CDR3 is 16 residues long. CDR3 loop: CASSAPSGGEYNEQFF. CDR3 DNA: TGTGCCAGCAGCGCTCCTAGCGGGGGGGAATACAATGAGCAGTTCTTC.

CDR3 sequence (DNA): TGTGCCAGCAGCCAGAGGGGAAAGAGCTCCTACGAGCAGTACTTC. This gives the protein CASSQRGKSSYEQYF. This chain connects TRBV4-2 to TRBJ2-7; the D call may be TRBD1 or TRBD2 (5 bases each). Germline V gene sequence: CDR1 LGHNA, CDR2 YNFKEQ. This CDR3 is built from 15 residues. V was trimmed by 3 bases and J by 0 bases, leaving 12 bases between them.